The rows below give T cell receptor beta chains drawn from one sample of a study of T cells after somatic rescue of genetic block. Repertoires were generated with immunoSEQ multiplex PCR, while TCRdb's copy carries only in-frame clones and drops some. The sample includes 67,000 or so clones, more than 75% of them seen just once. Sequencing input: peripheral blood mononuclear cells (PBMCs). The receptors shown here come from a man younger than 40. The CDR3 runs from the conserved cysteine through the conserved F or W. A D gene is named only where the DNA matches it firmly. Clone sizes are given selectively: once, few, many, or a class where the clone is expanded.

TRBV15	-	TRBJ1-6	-	TGTGCCACCAGCAGAGAGAGTGTTTCACCCCTCCACTTT	CATSRESVSPLHF
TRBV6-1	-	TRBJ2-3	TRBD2	TGTGCCAGCAGGCTAGCGGGAGGGCCCGCAGATACGCAGTATTTT	CASRLAGGPADTQYF
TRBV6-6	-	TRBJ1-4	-	TGTGCCAGCGTCCTGGGTGGCGTCTTGGGTGAAAAACTGTTTTTT	CASVLGGVLGEKLFF
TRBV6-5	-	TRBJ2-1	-	TGTGCCAGCAGGCACAGGAGGAGTAGGGGGAATGAGCAGTTCTTC	CASRHRRSRGNEQFF
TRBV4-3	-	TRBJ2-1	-	TGCGCCAGCAGCCAAGATCTCCTAGGTGGCTACAATGAGCAGTTCTTC	CASSQDLLGGYNEQFF
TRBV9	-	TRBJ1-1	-	TGTGCCAGCAGCGTAGAAGGCGTCCGGGCCACTGAAGCTTTCTTT	CASSVEGVRATEAFF
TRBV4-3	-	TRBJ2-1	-	TGCGCCAGCAGCCAAGCTTGGGGGGAGCAGTGGGAGCAGTTCTTC	CASSQAWGEQWEQFF
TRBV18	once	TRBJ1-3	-	TGTGCCAGCTCACCAGGGTCTTTGGCCCGTAAAAGGAACACCATATATTTT	CASSPGSLARKRNTIYF
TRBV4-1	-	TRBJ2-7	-	TGCGCCAGCAGCCCGGGCCGAGGGGACTACGAGCAGTACTTC	CASSPGRGDYEQYF
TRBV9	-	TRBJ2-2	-	TGTGCCAGCAGCGTAGAATCGGGGCTTACCGGGGAGCTGTTTTTT	CASSVESGLTGELFF
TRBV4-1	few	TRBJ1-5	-	TGCGCCAGCAGCCAGGTTACTCAGGGTGGGAGCAATCAGCCCCAGCATTTT	CASSQVTQGGSNQPQHF
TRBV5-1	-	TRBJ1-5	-	TGCGCCAGCAGCCCCAGAGGGGGTGGCAATCAGCCCCAGCATTTT	CASSPRGGGNQPQHF
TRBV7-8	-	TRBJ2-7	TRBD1	TGTGCCAGCAGCTCCGACAGGGGTTACGAGCAGTACTTC	CASSSDRGYEQYF
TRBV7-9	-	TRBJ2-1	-	TGTGCCAGCAGCTCTAGTCTGATCTATGAGCAGTTCTTC	CASSSSLIYEQFF
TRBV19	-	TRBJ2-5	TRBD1	TGTGCCAGTAGTAGGGACAGGGAAGAGACCCAGTACTTC	CASSRDREETQYF
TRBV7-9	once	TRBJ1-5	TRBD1	TGTGCCAGCAGCCCAGGACAGGGGGACAATCAGCCCCAGCATTTT	CASSPGQGDNQPQHF
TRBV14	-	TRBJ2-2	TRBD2	TGTGCCAGCAGCCAAGATTCGGGACTAGTGATCACCGGGGAGCTGTTTTTT	CASSQDSGLVITGELFF
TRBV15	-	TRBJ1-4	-	TGTGCCACCAGCGGGATCCGGGCTAATGAAAAACTGTTTTTT	CATSGIRANEKLFF
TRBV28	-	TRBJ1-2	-	TGTGCCAGCACCACGCCGAGGGGGAACTATGGCTACACCTTC	CASTTPRGNYGYTF
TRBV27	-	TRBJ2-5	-	TGTGCCAGCAGTTTATCTAGCGGAAAAGAGACCCAGTACTTC	CASSLSSGKETQYF
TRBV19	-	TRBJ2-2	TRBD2	TGTGCCAGTAGTAGAATAGCGGGAGGGCGGTACACCGGGGAGCTGTTTTTT	CASSRIAGGRYTGELFF
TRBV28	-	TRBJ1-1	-	TGTGCCAGCAGCGAAGACACTGAAGCTTTCTTT	CASSEDTEAFF
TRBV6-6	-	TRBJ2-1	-	TGTGCCAGCAGTTACGGGGGGGCCGGGTACAATGAGCAGTTCTTC	CASSYGGAGYNEQFF
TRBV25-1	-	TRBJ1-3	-	TGTGCCAGTGCGGGAGTAGGGACTCCTGGAAACACCATATATTTT	CASAGVGTPGNTIYF
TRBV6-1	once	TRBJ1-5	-	TGTGCCAGCAGTGAAAGGAACCTCCGGGACAGCAATCAGCCCCAGCATTTT	CASSERNLRDSNQPQHF